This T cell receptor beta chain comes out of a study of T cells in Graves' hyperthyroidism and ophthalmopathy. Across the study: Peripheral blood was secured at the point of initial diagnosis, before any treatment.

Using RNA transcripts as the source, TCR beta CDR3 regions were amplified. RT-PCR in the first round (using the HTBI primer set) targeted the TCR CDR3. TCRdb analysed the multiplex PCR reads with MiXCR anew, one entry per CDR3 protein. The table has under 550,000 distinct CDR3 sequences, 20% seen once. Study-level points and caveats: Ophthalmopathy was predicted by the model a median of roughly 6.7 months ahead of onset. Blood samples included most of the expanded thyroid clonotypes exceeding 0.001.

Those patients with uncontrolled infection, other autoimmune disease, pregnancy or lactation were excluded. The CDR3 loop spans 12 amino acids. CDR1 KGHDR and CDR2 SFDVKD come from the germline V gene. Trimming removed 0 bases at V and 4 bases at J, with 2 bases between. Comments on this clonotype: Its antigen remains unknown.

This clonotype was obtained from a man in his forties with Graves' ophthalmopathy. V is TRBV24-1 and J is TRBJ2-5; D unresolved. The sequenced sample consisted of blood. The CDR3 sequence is CATSDLGETQYF. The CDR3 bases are TGTGCCACCAGTGATTTGGGAGAGACCCAGTACTTC.